This TCR beta chain was captured by sequencing in a study of blood T cell repertoires in COVID-19. Across the study: Researchers got acute and convalescent COVID-19 samples from the United States, Italy and Spain. Sample material is recorded as cDNA or gDNA derived from T cells, B-cell-depleted T cells, or PBMCs.

The trim removed 4 bases at V and 4 bases at J, leaving 10 bases unmatched. Germline V lookup: CDR1 LGHDT, CDR2 YNNKEL (reference sequence). CDR3 length equals 16 residues. As handled by the study authors: For nucleated cells, counts were estimated from reference gene primer amplification. Clones were sequenced by immunoSEQ multiplex PCR, and TCRdb holds only the in-frame ones, with some missing. Clonal size and the V and J genes are those of that table, whereas D and trimming came from the DNA. This table holds 70,000 to 95,000 clones, more than 70% found once. The source is a woman older than 75 with active COVID-19. Sequenced sample: peripheral blood. V is TRBV3-1 (or the pseudogene TRBV3-2) and J is TRBJ2-4; 7 bases line up with TRBD1. Here the CDR3 DNA reads TGTGCCAGCAGCCTACTTCGGGTGACAGGGAAAAACATTCAGTACTTC. Its protein is CASSLLRVTGKNIQYF.